Here is one T cell receptor (beta chain) with its context. This sample was included in a study of CD8 T cells in ankylosing spondylitis. V shed 5 bases, J shed 3 bases, and the junction held 4 bases outside the gene matches. This CDR3 is built from 13 residues. The V gene's germline CDR1 is MNHNY and CDR2 SVGAGI (reference sequence). TCRdb called the 5' RACE reads again in MiXCR, with one record for every CDR3 protein. The sample records 24,000 or so distinct CDR3 sequences, approximately 13% being singletons. The sequenced material came from blood. The clonotype comes from a male donor with ankylosing spondylitis or in good health (not recorded which). The chain is built from TRBV6-6 and TRBJ2-7, with 7 bases identical to TRBD1. As DNA, the CDR3 is TGTGCCAGCAGTCGGGACAGACTCTACGAGCAGTACTTC. Encoded protein: CASSRDRLYEQYF.